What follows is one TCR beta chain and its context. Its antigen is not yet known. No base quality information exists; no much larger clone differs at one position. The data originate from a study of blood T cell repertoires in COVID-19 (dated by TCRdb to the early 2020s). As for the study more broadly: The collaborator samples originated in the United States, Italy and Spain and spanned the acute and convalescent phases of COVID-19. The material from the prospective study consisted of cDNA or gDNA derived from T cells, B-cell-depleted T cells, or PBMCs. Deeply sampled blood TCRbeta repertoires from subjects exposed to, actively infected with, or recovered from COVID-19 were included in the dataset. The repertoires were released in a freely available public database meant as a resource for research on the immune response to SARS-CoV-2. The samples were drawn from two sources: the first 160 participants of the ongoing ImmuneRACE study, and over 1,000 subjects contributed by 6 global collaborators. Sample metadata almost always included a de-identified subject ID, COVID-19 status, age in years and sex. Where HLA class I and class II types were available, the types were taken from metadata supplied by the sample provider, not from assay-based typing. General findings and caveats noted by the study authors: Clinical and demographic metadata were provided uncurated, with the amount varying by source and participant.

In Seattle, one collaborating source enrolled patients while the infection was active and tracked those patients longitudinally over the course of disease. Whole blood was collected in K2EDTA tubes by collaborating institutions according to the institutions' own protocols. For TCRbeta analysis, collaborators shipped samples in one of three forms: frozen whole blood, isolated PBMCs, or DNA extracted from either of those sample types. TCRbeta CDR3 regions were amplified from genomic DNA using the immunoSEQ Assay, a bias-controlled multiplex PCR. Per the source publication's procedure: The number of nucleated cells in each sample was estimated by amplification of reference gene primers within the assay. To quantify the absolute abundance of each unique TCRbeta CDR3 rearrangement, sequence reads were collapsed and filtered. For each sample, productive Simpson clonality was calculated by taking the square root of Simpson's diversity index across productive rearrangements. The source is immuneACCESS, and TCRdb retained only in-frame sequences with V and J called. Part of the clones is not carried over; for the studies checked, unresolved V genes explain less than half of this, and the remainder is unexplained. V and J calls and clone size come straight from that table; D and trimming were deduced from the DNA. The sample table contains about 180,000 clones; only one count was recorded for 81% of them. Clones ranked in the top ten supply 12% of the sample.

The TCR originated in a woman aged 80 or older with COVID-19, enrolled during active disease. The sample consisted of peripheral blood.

The CDR3 corresponds to CASTVGGEHGIQYF. The DNA is TGTGCCAGCACCGTGGGAGGGGAACATGGCATTCAGTACTTC. Recombination linked TRBV28 to TRBJ2-4, with 7 junctional bases fitting TRBD2. The CDR3 runs 14 amino acids, cysteine and phenylalanine included. Of all the DNA, just the CDR3 is kept, 42 bases in frame from base 1. The germline V gene specifies MDHEN as CDR1 and SYDVKM as CDR2. V trim: 7 bases; J trim: 9 bases; unmatched bases: 12. Here the CDR3 is joined to the reference TRBV28 and TRBJ2-4 genes, and the full variable domain is: DVKVTQSSRYLVKRTGEKVFLECVQDMDHENMFWYRQDPGLGLRLIYFSYDVKMKEKGDIPEGYSVSREKKERFSLILESASTNQTSMYLCASTVGGEHGIQYFGAGTRLSVL.